The 20 T cell receptor beta chains below all came from one sample that was sequenced in a study of T cells after yellow fever vaccination. TCRdb processed the 5' RACE reads anew with MiXCR; each CDR3 protein has one entry. The sample lists hundreds of thousands of distinct CDR3 sequences, less than 20% occurring once. The source material was PBMCs, sampled 4 to 6 days after the first yellow fever vaccination. Source of these receptors: a man aged 18 to 35 who received the YFV17D yellow fever vaccine.

The V call is TRBV20-1, the J call TRBJ1-3; 9 nucleotides agree with TRBD1. Germline CDR1 is DFQATT and CDR2 is SNEGSKA (reference sequence). The J segment lost 5 bases and the V segment lost 2 bases, leaving 4 bases of the junction unmatched. The CDR3 has 14 amino acids. The CDR3 spells CSARHRGLRNTIYF. CDR3 nucleotides: TGCAGTGCTAGACACAGGGGGCTAAGAAACACCATATATTTT.

This clonotype was seen a few times. V usage is TRBV6-2 or TRBV6-3 and J usage is TRBJ2-5, with D perhaps TRBD1 or TRBD2 (5 bases each). Germline V gene lookup returns CDR1 MNHEY and CDR2 SVGEGT. The CDR3 is made up of 12 amino acids. V lost 11 bases to trimming and J lost 7 bases, with 17 bases between them. CDR3 DNA sequence: TGTGCCGCCACCGGGGCCGACGGGACCCAGTACTTC. Amino acids: CAATGADGTQYF.

The chain is built from TRBV6-2 or TRBV6-3 and TRBJ2-7; no clear D. The germline V gene encodes CDR1 MNHEY and CDR2 SVGEGT. Trimming removed 4 bases from V and 3 bases from J, with 10 bases in between. This CDR3 spans 13 amino acids. In nucleotides, the CDR3 is TGTGCCAGCAGTTTGCTTAGGTACTACGAGCAGTACTTC. This codes for CASSLLRYYEQYF.

The V call is TRBV7-2, the J call TRBJ2-7; D is undetermined. The CDR3 length is 12 residues. The germline V and J ends were trimmed by 5 bases and 2 bases, with 7 bases remaining between them. Germline assignment: CDR1 SGHTA and CDR2 FQGNSA. CDR3 protein: CASSQLPYEQYF. As DNA, the CDR3 is TGTGCCAGCAGCCAGCTCCCCTACGAGCAGTACTTC.

This clonotype was picked up many times. V and J are TRBV7-2 and TRBJ1-3, with D hard to call. Between the trimmed V and J ends, which lost 1 base and 5 bases, there was a span of 3 bases. The CDR3 length is 12 residues. Germline V gives CDR1 SGHTA, CDR2 FQGNSA. CDR3 in DNA: TGTGCCAGCAGCTTAGACCGAAACACCATATATTTT. Protein: CASSLDRNTIYF.

The chain carries TRBV5-1 and TRBJ2-3; 7 bases agree with TRBD2. The CDR3 is 13 amino acids. Germline V gene sequence: CDR1 SGHRS, CDR2 YFSETQ. The J segment lost 2 bases and the V segment lost 8 bases, leaving 5 bases of the junction unmatched. The CDR3 spells CASIGGNTDTQYF. The CDR3 coding sequence is TGCGCCAGTATCGGGGGGAACACAGATACGCAGTATTTT.

The chain joins TRBV7-9 to TRBJ1-4, with 8 bases that match TRBD1. The CDR3 has 16 amino acids. V shed 1 base, J shed 5 bases, and the junction held 6 bases outside the gene matches. Germline V gene lookup returns CDR1 SEHNR and CDR2 FQNEAQ (reference sequence). Written as DNA, the CDR3 is TGTGCCAGCAGCTTAGGCGGGACAGGCTCAAATGAAAAACTGTTTTTT. This translates into CASSLGGTGSNEKLFF.

The rearrangement links TRBV5-1 to TRBJ2-3, with 9 bases fitting TRBD2. This CDR3 contains 18 residues. Germline CDR1 is SGHRS and CDR2 is YFSETQ. V lost 4 bases and J lost 2; bases outside the gene matches: 14. This chain's CDR3 is CASSPGTSGRGDTDTQYF. As DNA, the CDR3 is TGCGCCAGCAGCCCGGGCACTAGCGGGCGGGGAGACACAGATACGCAGTATTTT.

The chain employs TRBV20-1 and TRBJ1-1; weak D call: TRBD1 (6 bases). V was pared by 3 bases and J by 4 bases, with 9 bases between. The CDR3 is 12 amino acids. CDR1 and CDR2 from the germline V gene are DFQATT and SNEGSKA (reference sequence). The CDR3 region has the DNA TGCAGTGCTAGTTCGGGGGCCACTGAAGCTTTCTTT. Protein product: CSASSGATEAFF.

The rearrangement joins TRBV4-2 to TRBJ1-2; no definite D call. Per the germline V gene, CDR1 is LGHNA and CDR2 is YNFKEQ. The CDR3 runs to 13 residues. Trimming pared 1 base from V and 3 bases from J, leaving 6 bases between. The CDR3 nucleotides are TGTGCCAGCAGCCAAGGGAGCGACTATGGCTACACCTTC. It encodes CASSQGSDYGYTF.

The chain links TRBV20-1 to TRBJ1-5; TRBD1 matches at 7 bases. Trimming cost V 6 bases and J 6 bases; bases outside gene matches: 11. The length of the CDR3 is 14 residues. CDR1 is DFQATT and CDR2 is SNEGSKA in the germline V gene (reference sequence). The CDR3 sequence is CSATSGGESQPQHF. In DNA, the CDR3 is TGCAGTGCCACCTCAGGGGGAGAGAGTCAGCCCCAGCATTTT.

This clonotype showed up just a few times. The rearrangement links TRBV5-1 to TRBJ1-5; D is uncertain. CDR3 length equals 15 residues. V gave up 1 base and J gave up 5 bases, with 13 bases separating them. Germline lookup yields CDR1 SGHRS and CDR2 YFSETQ. The CDR3 nucleotides read TGCGCCAGCAGCTTGACGGGCAAGTTGGATCAGCCCCAGCATTTT. This sequence encodes CASSLTGKLDQPQHF.

This clonotype was observed a few times. The chain carries TRBV4-3 and TRBJ2-7; 9 bases align to TRBD2. Germline V CDR1 and CDR2: LGHNA, YSLEER. CDR3 length: 16 amino acids. The V and J ends lost 4 bases and 3 bases, in that order; junction bases with no gene match: 10. Written as DNA, the CDR3 is TGCGCCAGCAGCCGGGTTAGCGGGGGTATAAACTACGAGCAGTACTTC. Its translation: CASSRVSGGINYEQYF.

The CDR3: CASSQDPGLYREQYF. DNA of the CDR3: TGTGCCAGCAGCCAAGACCCGGGACTCTACAGGGAGCAGTACTTC. The V gene is TRBV3-1, the J gene TRBJ2-7; tentatively, D is TRBD2 (6 bases). The ends were cut back, 0 bases at V and 7 bases at J, with 16 bases in the middle. The CDR3 length is 15 residues. Germline-derived CDR1 and CDR2 are LGHDT and YNNKEL (reference sequence).

This sequence joins TRBV6-2 or TRBV6-3 and TRBJ2-7; a possible D gene is TRBD1 (5 bases). Germline V gene lookup returns CDR1 MNHEY and CDR2 SVGEGT. This CDR3 has 13 residues. V was clipped by 6 bases and J by 5 bases, with 14 bases between them. Written as DNA, the CDR3 is TGTGCCAGCAGCCGACAGCCCCAAAACGAGCAGTACTTC. Translation: CASSRQPQNEQYF.

The chain is built from TRBV4-2 and TRBJ2-5, with a tentative D call TRBD1 (5 bases). Germline CDR1 and CDR2: LGHNA and YNFKEQ. The CDR3 has 16 residues. The V gene lost 1 base and the J gene lost 5 bases, with 17 bases spanning the gap. This CDR3 is CASSQAGTGQAETQYF. DNA for the CDR3: TGTGCCAGCAGCCAAGCGGGCACAGGTCAGGCGGAGACCCAGTACTTC.

This clonotype was seen only a few times. The V and J genes are TRBV7-2 and TRBJ2-5; no clear D. V was cut by 1 base and J by 4 bases, with 10 bases left in between. Looked up from germline, CDR1 is SGHTA and CDR2 is FQGNSA. The CDR3 covers 14 residues. CDR3 sequence (DNA): TGTGCCAGCAGCTTAGGTTCGGGTATAGAGACCCAGTACTTC. Translated, it gives CASSLGSGIETQYF.

The rearrangement joins TRBV12-3 or TRBV12-4 to TRBJ2-6; a weak D match, TRBD2 (5 bases). The V end was cut by 4 bases, the J end by 0 bases, with 16 bases between. The CDR3 runs to 18 residues. The CDR3: CASSYARGAFSGANVLTF. Here the CDR3 DNA reads TGTGCCAGCAGTTACGCTCGGGGAGCTTTCTCTGGGGCCAACGTCCTGACTTTC.

This chain joins TRBV5-8 and TRBJ2-7; tentatively, D is TRBD1 (6 bases). CDR1 SGHTS and CDR2 YDEGEE come from the germline V gene. V lost 3 bases and J lost 4, with 14 bases in between. This CDR3 spans 14 amino acids. For the CDR3, the DNA is TGTGCCAGCAGCTCGGACGACAGGATTTACGAGCAGTACGTC. It translates to CASSSDDRIYEQYV.

This clonotype occurred many times. The rearrangement links TRBV29-1 to TRBJ2-1; no clear D. The CDR3 runs 13 residues. V lost 3 bases and J lost 0, with 6 bases in between. Germline V gives CDR1 SQVTM, CDR2 ANQGSEA. CDR3 DNA sequence: TGCAGCGTTGAGGACGGCTCCTACAATGAGCAGTTCTTC. Translated, it gives CSVEDGSYNEQFF.